Shown below are 21 T cell receptor beta chains from a single sample sequenced in a study of blood T cell repertoires in COVID-19. Data came from immunoSEQ multiplex PCR; TCRdb stores just in-frame clones and leaves some out. The table lists 150,000 to 200,000 clones, roughly 81% of them singletons. Sequencing was done on a sample of peripheral blood. All receptors derive from a woman aged 45-65 years with COVID-19, enrolled during active disease.

The chain recombines TRBV19 with TRBJ2-6; perhaps TRBD2 as D (6 bases). The CDR3 has 16 amino acids. Looked up from germline, CDR1 is LNHDA and CDR2 is SQIVND (reference sequence). The V gene lost 3 bases and the J gene lost 2 bases, with 11 bases spanning the gap. CDR3 DNA: TGTGCCAGTAGTATTACCACGGGGGCTGGGGCCAACGTCCTGACTTTC. Encoded protein: CASSITTGAGANVLTF.

The genes are TRBV4-3 and TRBJ2-7; 9 nucleotides line up with TRBD2. V was clipped by 1 base and J by 3 bases; unmatched bases: 10. The CDR3 loop spans 17 amino acids. Germline V gives CDR1 LGHNA, CDR2 YSLEER. The CDR3 nucleotides are TGCGCCAGCAGCCAAGTTGGTAGCGGGGGCCACTACTACGAGCAGTACTTC. Translation: CASSQVGSGGHYYEQYF.

This chain connects TRBV5-1 to TRBJ1-3; TRBD1 aligns across 9 bases. The CDR3 runs 16 residues. Trimming cost V 4 bases and J 5 bases; bases outside gene matches: 10. Germline V gene lookup returns CDR1 SGHRS and CDR2 YFSETQ. The CDR3 nucleotides are TGCGCCAGCAGCCCTACCGGGACAGGGACGCGAAACACCATATATTTT. It yields the protein CASSPTGTGTRNTIYF. Based on the CDR3 plus reference TRBV5-1 and TRBJ1-3, the full variable domain is KAGVTQTPRYLIKTRGQQVTLSCSPISGHRSVSWYQQTPGQGLQFLFEYFSETQRNKGNFPGRFSGRQFSNSRSEMNVSTLELGDSALYLCASSPTGTGTRNTIYFGEGSWLTVV.

This clone has just one count. CDR3 sequence reads: CASSLGQFSGNTIYF. In DNA form, the CDR3 reads TGTGCCAGCAGCCTCGGACAGTTCTCTGGAAACACCATATATTTT. The V and J genes are TRBV7-9 and TRBJ1-3; a weak D match, TRBD1 (6 bases). The CDR3 runs 15 residues. Trimming removed 5 bases from V and 0 bases from J, with 11 bases in between. Per germline, CDR1 SEHNR and CDR2 FQNEAQ (reference sequence).

The chain couples TRBV7-5 to TRBJ2-4; the DNA was not used to check the table's D call, TRBD1. TRBV7-5 is noted as a pseudogene. The CDR3 is 13 amino acids. Written as DNA, the CDR3 is TGTGTCAGAAGCTTTCAGGGTGGAAACATTCAGTACTTC. Protein sequence: CVRSFQGGNIQYF.

The genes are TRBV29-1 and TRBJ1-6, with 7 bases matching TRBD1. Germline CDR1 and CDR2: SQVTM and ANQGSEA. This CDR3 comprises 14 residues. V trimming: 5 bases; J trimming: 7 bases; junction bases outside the gene matches: 8. In nucleotides, the CDR3 is TGCAGCGTTTCTCTCCCAGGGGGGAATTCACCCCTCCACTTT. Its translation is CSVSLPGGNSPLHF.

This chain joins TRBV30 and TRBJ2-1; D unclear. This CDR3 spans 12 amino acids. Germline CDR1 GTSNPN, CDR2 SVGIG (reference sequence). V gave up 4 bases and J gave up 7 bases, with 11 bases separating them. The CDR3 is CAWTRLQNEQFF. CDR3 nucleotides: TGTGCCTGGACACGTTTACAGAATGAGCAGTTCTTC.

J is TRBJ1-6 and V is TRBV13, with unresolved D. V gave up 1 base and J gave up 7 bases, with 8 bases separating them. Germline CDR1 is PRHDT and CDR2 is FYEKMQ (reference sequence). The CDR3 sequence is 14 residues long. CDR3 DNA: TGTGCCAGCAGCTTAGACCCAGTGAATTCACCCCTCCACTTT. Its translation is CASSLDPVNSPLHF.

This chain connects TRBV7-3 to TRBJ2-1, with 7 bases that match TRBD1. After removal of 5 bases from V and 5 bases from J, the junction contained 6 bases not matched to a gene. From germline, CDR1 is SGHTA and CDR2 FQGTGA. The CDR3 covers 14 residues. The CDR3 spells CASSPAGTDNEQFF. The CDR3 coding sequence is TGTGCCAGCAGCCCCGCCGGGACAGACAATGAGCAGTTCTTC.

The chain employs TRBV3-1 (or the pseudogene TRBV3-2) and TRBJ2-5; TRBD1 might be the D (6 bases). V shed 1 base and J shed 1 base, with 16 bases lying between them. The germline CDR1 and CDR2 sequences are LGHDT and YNNKEL (reference sequence). This CDR3 spans 17 amino acids. The CDR3 here is CASSQVAQGKLQETQYF. For the CDR3, the DNA is TGTGCCAGCAGCCAAGTTGCCCAGGGGAAACTCCAAGAGACCCAGTACTTC.

The V and J genes are TRBV27 and TRBJ2-2; 7 nucleotides line up with TRBD1. The V segment lost 1 base and the J segment 0 bases; nucleotides outside the gene matches: 5. The V gene's germline CDR1 is MNHEY and CDR2 SMNVEV (reference sequence). This CDR3 has 17 amino acids. CDR3 loop: CASSLWPTGTNTGELFF. CDR3 sequence (DNA): TGTGCCAGCAGTTTATGGCCGACAGGGACGAACACCGGGGAGCTGTTTTTT.

A few counts support this clone. The chain recombines TRBV6-4 with TRBJ2-3; TRBD2 might be the D (6 bases). This CDR3 spans 14 amino acids. Germline CDR1 is MRHNA and CDR2 is SNTAGT. The germline V and J ends were trimmed by 3 bases and 5 bases, with 12 bases remaining between them. CDR3 amino acids: CASSEGSGGDTQYF. CDR3 in DNA: TGTGCCAGCAGTGAGGGTAGCGGCGGAGATACGCAGTATTTT.

The chain has TRBV6-2 or TRBV6-3 and TRBJ1-1, with D unresolved. Germline-derived CDR1 and CDR2 are MNHEY and SVGEGT. The CDR3 covers 13 residues. Trimming pared 6 bases from V and 3 bases from J, leaving 11 bases between. The CDR3 loop reads CASSSDGYTEAFF. The CDR3 nucleotides are TGTGCCAGCAGCAGCGACGGTTACACTGAAGCTTTCTTT.

This chain joins TRBV7-3 and TRBJ2-3; 7 bases are shared with TRBD1. The germline gives CDR1 SGHTA, CDR2 FQGTGA. J lost 4 bases, V lost 3 bases, and 7 bases had no gene match. The CDR3 length is 15 residues. The CDR3 sequence: CASSLRGRTPDTQYF. CDR3 bases: TGTGCCAGCAGCTTGAGGGGGCGCACCCCAGATACGCAGTATTTT.

This clone was picked up a small number of times. The V and J genes are TRBV5-4 and TRBJ1-6; D call uncertain. The CDR3 spans 17 residues. Germline assignment: CDR1 SGHNT and CDR2 YYREEE (reference sequence). V was pared by 4 bases and J by 0 bases, with 14 bases between. The CDR3 protein is CASSPGGASSYNSPLHF. CDR3 nucleotide sequence: TGTGCCAGCAGCCCGGGAGGTGCAAGCTCCTATAATTCACCCCTCCACTTT. Looking up the rest from reference TRBV5-4 and TRBJ1-6 gives the full variable domain: ETGVTQSPTHLIKTRGQQVTLRCSSQSGHNTVSWYQQALGQGPQFIFQYYREEENGRGNFPPRFSGLQFPNYSSELNVNALELDDSALYLCASSPGGASSYNSPLHFGNGTRLTVT.

The V call is TRBV7-2, the J call TRBJ2-2; D ambiguous. The CDR3 covers 13 residues. Germline V CDR1 and CDR2: SGHTA, FQGNSA. Trimming cost V 4 bases and J 2 bases, with 5 bases left between them. CDR3 in amino acids: CASSSTNTGELFF. DNA of the CDR3: TGTGCCAGCAGCTCGACTAACACCGGGGAGCTGTTTTTT.

The chain uses TRBV9 and TRBJ2-7; weak D call: TRBD1 (6 bases). Deletions cut 4 bases from V and 5 bases from J, with 16 bases between. There are 14 residues in the CDR3. Germline V gives CDR1 SGDLS, CDR2 YYNGEE. The CDR3, as DNA: TGTGCCAGCAGCCCCGGACAGCACAGCCACGAGCAGTACTTC. Protein product: CASSPGQHSHEQYF.

This chain links TRBV30 with TRBJ1-2; D may be TRBD1 (5 bases). Germline CDR1 is GTSNPN and CDR2 is SVGIG (reference sequence). Trimming shortened V by 3 bases and J by 8 bases, and 7 bases separated the two germline ends. The CDR3 spans 10 residues. CDR3 sequence (DNA): TGTGCCTGGAGGAAGGGGGGCTACACCTTC. It yields the protein CAWRKGGYTF.

This chain connects TRBV27 to TRBJ2-5; tentatively, D is TRBD2 (5 bases). The CDR3 is 16 residues long. Between the trimmed V and J ends, which lost 5 bases and 0 bases, there was a span of 16 bases. Germline V gives CDR1 MNHEY, CDR2 SMNVEV (reference sequence). The CDR3 reads CASSRLPTGYQETQYF. CDR3 nucleotide sequence: TGTGCCAGCAGTCGGCTCCCGACGGGGTACCAAGAGACCCAGTACTTC.

J is TRBJ1-1 and V is TRBV10-3; 8 bases map to TRBD1. V lost 6 bases, J lost 7 bases, and 10 bases stayed unmatched. CDR1 and CDR2 from the germline V gene are ENHRY and SYGVKD. The CDR3 runs 14 residues. DNA for the CDR3: TGTGCCATCAGCACCGGGACAGGTGAAATTGAAGCTTTCTTT. Its translation: CAISTGTGEIEAFF.

This chain joins TRBV19 and TRBJ2-3, with D possibly TRBD2 on 6 matching bases. Per the germline V gene, CDR1 is LNHDA and CDR2 is SQIVND (reference sequence). This CDR3 has 15 amino acids. V was trimmed by 3 bases and J by 6 bases, leaving 16 bases between them. This CDR3 is CASSIGSGVKDTQYF. In nucleotides, the CDR3 is TGTGCCAGTAGTATTGGGTCGGGGGTGAAGGATACGCAGTATTTT.